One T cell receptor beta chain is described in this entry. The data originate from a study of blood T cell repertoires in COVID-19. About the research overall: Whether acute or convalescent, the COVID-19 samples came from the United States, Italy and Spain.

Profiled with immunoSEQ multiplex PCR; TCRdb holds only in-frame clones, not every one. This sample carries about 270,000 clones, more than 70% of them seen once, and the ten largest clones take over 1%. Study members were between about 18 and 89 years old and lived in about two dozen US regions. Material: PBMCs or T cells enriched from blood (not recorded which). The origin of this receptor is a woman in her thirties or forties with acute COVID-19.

Here the CDR3 DNA reads TGTGCCAGCAGTTCTTTACACCGGAACACTGAAGCTTTCTTT. It translates to CASSSLHRNTEAFF. V and J are TRBV27 and TRBJ1-1, with D uncertain. This CDR3 region has 14 residues. Germline V lookup: CDR1 MNHEY, CDR2 SMNVEV (reference sequence). Deletions cut 4 bases from V and 1 base from J, with 10 bases between.